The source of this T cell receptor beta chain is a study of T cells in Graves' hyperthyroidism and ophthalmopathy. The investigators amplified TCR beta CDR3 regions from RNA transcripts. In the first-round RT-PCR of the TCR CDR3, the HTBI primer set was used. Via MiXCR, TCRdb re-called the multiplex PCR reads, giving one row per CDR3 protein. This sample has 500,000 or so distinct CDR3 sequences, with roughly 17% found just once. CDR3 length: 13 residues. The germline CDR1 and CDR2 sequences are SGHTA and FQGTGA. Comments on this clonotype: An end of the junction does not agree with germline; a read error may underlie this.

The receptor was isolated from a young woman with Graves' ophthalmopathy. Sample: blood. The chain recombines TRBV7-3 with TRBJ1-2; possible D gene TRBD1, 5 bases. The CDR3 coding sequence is TGTGCCAGCAGCTTAACGGGGGAAGATGGCTGCACCTTC. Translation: CASSLTGEDGCTF.